The 28 T cell receptor beta chains reported below all come from one sample, sequenced in a study of cytomegalovirus exposure and HLA in healthy donors. The PCR contained 60 Vbeta and 13 Jbeta primers. TCRdb keeps only in-frame clones here, not all; method: immunoSEQ multiplex PCR. The sample yields 150,000 to 200,000 clones, 60% to 80% seen once. Specimen: PBMCs. These receptors all stem from a woman aged 50 to 60 in good health and CMV-seropositive.

There are a few counts of this clone. This chain joins TRBV7-2 and TRBJ2-5; TRBD1 matches at 7 bases. This CDR3 comprises 15 residues. Unmatched junction bases numbered 11, after V lost 5 bases and J lost 5 bases. CDR1 is SGHTA and CDR2 is FQGNSA in the germline V gene. The CDR3 protein is CASSRGHRGRETQYF. The DNA of the CDR3 is TGTGCCAGCAGCAGAGGGCACAGGGGACGGGAGACCCAGTACTTC.

The rearrangement links TRBV27 to TRBJ2-7; 8 nucleotides line up with TRBD1. V gave up 6 bases and J gave up 1 base; unmatched junction bases: 5. Per the germline V gene, CDR1 is MNHEY and CDR2 is SMNVEV (reference sequence). This CDR3 is 14 amino acids long. The CDR3 reads CASSDRGNSYEQYF. The CDR3 DNA follows: TGTGCCAGCAGCGACAGGGGAAATTCCTACGAGCAGTACTTC.

The V call is TRBV7-6, the J call TRBJ2-7; perhaps TRBD1 as D (6 bases). The CDR3 totals 14 residues. The V gene lost 0 bases and the J gene lost 0 bases, with 6 bases spanning the gap. Germline V gene sequence: CDR1 SGHVS, CDR2 FNYEAQ. The CDR3 spells CASSLAGHSYEQYF. As DNA, the CDR3 is TGTGCCAGCAGCTTAGCGGGACACTCCTACGAGCAGTACTTC.

V and J are TRBV19 and TRBJ2-1, with TRBD1 matching 9 bases. The CDR3 sequence is 14 residues long. The J segment lost 4 bases and the V segment lost 6 bases, leaving 4 bases of the junction unmatched. CDR1 and CDR2 (germline): LNHDA, SQIVND (reference sequence). The chain's CDR3 is CASRPGQGYNEQFF. The CDR3 DNA reads TGTGCCAGTAGACCGGGACAGGGATACAATGAGCAGTTCTTC. Drawing the rest from reference TRBV19 and TRBJ2-1, the complete variable domain is DGGITQSPKYLFRKEGQNVTLSCEQNLNHDAMYWYRQDPGQGLRLIYYSQIVNDFQKGDIAEGYSVSREKKESFPLTVTSAQKNPTAFYLCASRPGQGYNEQFFGPGTRLTVL.

This chain joins TRBV7-2 and TRBJ1-5, with D unclear. The germline V gene has CDR1 SGHTA and CDR2 FQGNSA. The CDR3 length is 15 residues. With 5 bases removed from V and 5 bases from J, the gap between germline ends came to 16 bases. CDR3 in DNA: TGTGCCAGCAGCCTGACTGGCAGATGGGATCAGCCCCAGCATTTT. This gives the protein CASSLTGRWDQPQHF.

This chain joins TRBV7-8 and TRBJ2-2; 11 positions match TRBD1. Germline values: CDR1 SGHVS, CDR2 FQNEAQ. Germline trimming cut 6 bases from V and 6 bases from J; bases unmatched to any gene: 3. The CDR3 is 14 residues long. The CDR3: CASRPDRGPGELFF. The CDR3 DNA reads TGTGCCAGCAGACCGGACAGGGGGCCCGGGGAGCTGTTTTTT.

V gene TRBV6-1 combines with J gene TRBJ2-7, with D possibly TRBD2 on 6 matching bases. V lost 4 bases, J lost 5 bases, and 21 bases lay in between. Germline loops: CDR1 MNHNS, CDR2 SASEGT. The CDR3 extends over 16 amino acids. The CDR3 spells CASSGPRGGGVDEQYF. For the CDR3, the DNA is TGTGCCAGCAGTGGGCCCCGCGGCGGAGGGGTGGACGAGCAGTACTTC.

The chain carries TRBV15 and TRBJ2-3; 9 nucleotides line up with TRBD1. The CDR3 is 14 residues long. The ends lost 9 bases at V and 5 bases at J; junction bases unmatched: 9. Per the germline V gene, CDR1 is LNHNV and CDR2 is YYDKDF (reference sequence). The CDR3 bases are TGTGCCACACAACACAGGGGGCTTCGAGATACGCAGTATTTT. Translation gives CATQHRGLRDTQYF.

The chain recombines TRBV6-5 with TRBJ2-5, with 10 positions matching TRBD2. The V segment lost 2 bases and the J segment 5 bases; nucleotides outside the gene matches: 8. The CDR3 is made up of 16 amino acids. Germline V CDR1 and CDR2: MNHEY, SVGAGI. The CDR3 loop is CASSYEIAGGGETQYF. The CDR3 DNA reads as TGTGCCAGCAGTTACGAAATAGCGGGGGGTGGGGAGACCCAGTACTTC.

The CDR3 protein is CSVEGGGNYGYTF. For the CDR3, the DNA is TGCAGCGTTGAAGGAGGGGGAAACTATGGCTACACCTTC. J is TRBJ1-2 and V is TRBV29-1; possibly TRBD1 for D (6 bases). V was cut by 1 base and J by 2 bases, with 8 bases left in between. The CDR3 consists of 13 residues. Germline V CDR1 and CDR2: SQVTM, ANQGSEA.

The chain employs TRBV4-3 and TRBJ2-7; 9 bases align to TRBD1. The V and J ends lost 1 base and 6 bases, in that order; junction bases with no gene match: 10. Germline V gene data show CDR1 as LGHNA and CDR2 as YSLEER. The CDR3 runs 16 residues. The chain's CDR3 is CASSQGSFGTGSEQYF. The CDR3 DNA follows: TGCGCCAGCAGCCAAGGAAGTTTTGGGACAGGGTCCGAGCAGTACTTC.

Only a few counts were recorded for this clone. The chain is built from TRBV6-5 and TRBJ1-4; 8 bases align to TRBD1. Germline values: CDR1 MNHEY, CDR2 SVGAGI. The V segment lost 2 bases and the J segment 8 bases; nucleotides outside the gene matches: 1. CDR3 length equals 13 residues. In nucleotides, the CDR3 is TGTGCCAGCAGTTACCGGGACAGGGAAAAACTGTTTTTT. This gives the protein CASSYRDREKLFF.

In DNA, the CDR3 is TGTGCCAGCAGCCAACAGGGACCATTCGACGAGCAGTACTTC. It encodes CASSQQGPFDEQYF. This sequence joins TRBV5-6 and TRBJ2-7; D is perhaps TRBD1 (6 bases). Germline V gene data show CDR1 as SGHDT and CDR2 as YYEEEE. This CDR3 has 14 residues. The ends were cut back, 4 bases at V and 5 bases at J, with 16 bases in the middle.

The genes are TRBV18 and TRBJ2-7; 11 bases are shared with TRBD1. The CDR3 consists of 15 residues. In germline, CDR1 is KGHSH, CDR2 LQKENI. Trimming took 6 bases from V and 5 from J; bases not matched to a gene: 9. CDR3 DNA: TGTGCCAGCTCTCCGAGGACAGGGGGCGAGGACGAGCAGTACTTC. The encoded protein is CASSPRTGGEDEQYF. The whole variable domain, filled in from reference TRBV18 and TRBJ2-7, reads NAGVMQNPRHLVRRRGQEARLRCSPMKGHSHVYWYRQLPEEGLKFMVYLQKENIIDESGMPKERFSAEFPKEGPSILRIQQVVRGDSAAYFCASSPRTGGEDEQYFGPGTRLTVT.

This clone has just one count. The CDR3 reads CASSEHNQPQHF. CDR3 bases: TGTGCCAGCAGTGAACATAATCAGCCCCAGCATTTT. The genes are TRBV6-1 and TRBJ1-5; D is unclear. Germline V gene lookup returns CDR1 MNHNS and CDR2 SASEGT. V was trimmed by 2 bases and J by 4 bases, leaving 3 bases between them. The CDR3 extends over 12 amino acids.

The genes are TRBV20-1 and TRBJ2-7; 8 nucleotides agree with TRBD2. CDR3 length: 11 residues. Germline CDR1 DFQATT, CDR2 SNEGSKA (reference sequence). V dropped 7 bases and J dropped 6; count of bases not matched to a gene: 5. CDR3 sequence (DNA): TGCAGTGGGGATAGCGGGACCGAGCAGTACTTC. Residues: CSGDSGTEQYF.

V and J are TRBV7-9 and TRBJ2-3, with D possibly matching TRBD1 (7 bases). The CDR3 runs to 17 residues. The V gene's germline CDR1 is SEHNR and CDR2 FQNEAQ (reference sequence). Trimming cost V 4 bases and J 0 bases, with 17 bases left between them. The CDR3 loop is CASSSGGTTSSTDTQYF. CDR3 bases: TGTGCCAGCAGCTCAGGGGGGACAACCAGTAGCACAGATACGCAGTATTTT.

V and J are TRBV7-2 and TRBJ2-7, with TRBD1 as a possible D gene (5 bases). The ends were cut back, 5 bases at V and 3 bases at J, with 14 bases in the middle. The CDR3 is made up of 14 amino acids. The germline V gene encodes CDR1 SGHTA and CDR2 FQGNSA. The CDR3 loop is CASSLGHNNYEQYF. In DNA, the CDR3 is TGTGCCAGCAGCCTAGGACATAATAACTACGAGCAGTACTTC.

V gene TRBV7-8 combines with J gene TRBJ2-7, with D perhaps TRBD1 (6 bases). The CDR3 spans 13 residues. Germline V lookup: CDR1 SGHVS, CDR2 FQNEAQ. Trimming removed 5 bases at V and 2 bases at J, with 10 bases between. DNA for the CDR3: TGTGCCAGCAGCACGCAGGGGCCCTACGAGCAGTACTTC. Translation: CASSTQGPYEQYF. Filled out from reference TRBV7-8 and TRBJ2-7, the complete variable domain reads GAGVSQSPRYKVAKRGQDVALRCDPISGHVSLFWYQQALGQGPEFLTYFQNEAQLDKSGLPSDRFFAERPEGSVSTLKIQRTQQEDSAVYLCASSTQGPYEQYFGPGTRLTVT.

The rearrangement links TRBV7-8 to TRBJ1-6; 12 positions match TRBD1. V was clipped by 5 bases and J by 6 bases; unmatched bases: 2. Germline lookup yields CDR1 SGHVS and CDR2 FQNEAQ. The CDR3 is 15 amino acids. CDR3 in amino acids: CASSGGQGANSPLHF. The CDR3, as DNA: TGTGCCAGCAGCGGGGGACAGGGGGCTAATTCACCCCTCCACTTT. Complete variable domain (other parts from reference TRBV7-8 and TRBJ1-6): GAGVSQSPRYKVAKRGQDVALRCDPISGHVSLFWYQQALGQGPEFLTYFQNEAQLDKSGLPSDRFFAERPEGSVSTLKIQRTQQEDSAVYLCASSGGQGANSPLHFGNGTRLTVT.

V is TRBV7-8 and J is TRBJ2-3; 7 bases are a match to TRBD1. Germline V gene data show CDR1 as SGHVS and CDR2 as FQNEAQ. V was clipped by 5 bases and J by 6 bases; unmatched bases: 5. This CDR3 contains 13 residues. CDR3 DNA sequence: TGTGCCAGCAGCCTAGACAGGGTGGATACGCAGTATTTT. It specifies CASSLDRVDTQYF. The full variable domain, with the rest looked up from reference TRBV7-8 and TRBJ2-3, is GAGVSQSPRYKVAKRGQDVALRCDPISGHVSLFWYQQALGQGPEFLTYFQNEAQLDKSGLPSDRFFAERPEGSVSTLKIQRTQQEDSAVYLCASSLDRVDTQYFGPGTRLTVL.

The gene calls are TRBV30 and TRBJ2-7, with 8 bases that match TRBD1. The CDR3 consists of 16 residues. V shed 2 bases, J shed 2 bases, and the junction held 11 bases outside the gene matches. Germline CDR1 reads GTSNPN; CDR2 reads SVGIG (reference sequence). CDR3 DNA: TGTGCCTGGAGTCCCTTGGGGGACAGGAGAACCTACGAGCAGTACTTC. The encoded protein is CAWSPLGDRRTYEQYF.

V gene TRBV27 combines with J gene TRBJ2-3, with D possibly matching TRBD1 (6 bases). Trimming stripped 6 bases from V and 1 base from J, with 14 bases between. This CDR3 comprises 15 residues. The germline gives CDR1 MNHEY, CDR2 SMNVEV (reference sequence). The CDR3 DNA reads TGTGCCAGCAGACCAGGGGCGTGGGGCACAGATACGCAGTATTTT. Translation gives CASRPGAWGTDTQYF.

The genes are TRBV6-4 and TRBJ1-1; 8 bases align to TRBD1. The ends lost 6 bases at V and 7 bases at J; junction bases unmatched: 13. CDR1 MRHNA and CDR2 SNTAGT come from the germline V gene. The CDR3 loop spans 15 amino acids. This chain's CDR3 is CASSQGAGGIYEAFF. The CDR3 DNA sequence: TGTGCCAGCAGCCAAGGGGCAGGGGGCATTTATGAAGCTTTCTTT.

The chain links TRBV7-2 to TRBJ2-3, with 7 bases that match TRBD2. Germline V gene lookup returns CDR1 SGHTA and CDR2 FQGNSA. The CDR3 totals 17 residues. Trimming took 7 bases from V and 2 from J; bases not matched to a gene: 15. The CDR3 coding sequence is TGTGCCAGCACCCCCCGTGACTGGACTAGAGCCACAGATACGCAGTATTTT. This codes for CASTPRDWTRATDTQYF.

V gene TRBV4-1 combines with J gene TRBJ1-2, with TRBD1 identical over 7 bases. The CDR3 extends over 14 amino acids. Germline CDR1 and CDR2: MGHRA and YSYEKL. J gave up 4 bases and V 0 bases, and 2 bases lay outside the gene matches. The CDR3 sequence is CASSQDRDSYGYTF. The CDR3 coding sequence is TGCGCCAGCAGCCAAGATCGGGACAGCTATGGCTACACCTTC.

This clone has only a few counts. The chain uses TRBV7-8 and TRBJ1-3; TRBD1 agrees at 7 bases. The CDR3 covers 18 residues. J was trimmed by 0 bases and V by 1 base; bases with no gene match: 9. Germline assignment: CDR1 SGHVS and CDR2 FQNEAQ. CDR3 protein: CASSLGPGQLISGNTIYF. The CDR3 DNA is TGTGCCAGCAGCTTAGGACCGGGACAGTTGATCTCTGGAAACACCATATATTTT.

The chain carries TRBV29-1 and TRBJ2-5; D remains ambiguous. V lost 1 base and J 3 bases, leaving 12 bases between the germline ends. The CDR3 is made up of 14 amino acids. Looked up from germline, CDR1 is SQVTM and CDR2 is ANQGSEA. For the CDR3, the DNA is TGCAGCGTTGAAGGAGGAGACGCTGAAGAGACCCAGTACTTC. Protein product: CSVEGGDAEETQYF.